The T cell receptor beta chain described here comes from a study of blood T cell repertoires in COVID-19. This table comes from immunoSEQ multiplex PCR, and its TCRdb copy is limited to in-frame clones, with some not included. The sample holds 150,000 to 200,000 clones, 85% to 90% seen once. Sequencing input: peripheral blood. The receptor was derived from a human donor in a cohort sampled during active COVID-19.

CDR3 in DNA: TGCGCCAGCAGCCAGGGACAGGCCTACGAGCAGTACTTC. Its protein product is CASSQGQAYEQYF. The chain couples TRBV5-1 to TRBJ2-7; TRBD1 agrees at 8 bases. The CDR3 is 13 residues long. Germline V lookup: CDR1 SGHRS, CDR2 YFSETQ. V shed 4 bases, J shed 2 bases, and the junction held 2 bases outside the gene matches.